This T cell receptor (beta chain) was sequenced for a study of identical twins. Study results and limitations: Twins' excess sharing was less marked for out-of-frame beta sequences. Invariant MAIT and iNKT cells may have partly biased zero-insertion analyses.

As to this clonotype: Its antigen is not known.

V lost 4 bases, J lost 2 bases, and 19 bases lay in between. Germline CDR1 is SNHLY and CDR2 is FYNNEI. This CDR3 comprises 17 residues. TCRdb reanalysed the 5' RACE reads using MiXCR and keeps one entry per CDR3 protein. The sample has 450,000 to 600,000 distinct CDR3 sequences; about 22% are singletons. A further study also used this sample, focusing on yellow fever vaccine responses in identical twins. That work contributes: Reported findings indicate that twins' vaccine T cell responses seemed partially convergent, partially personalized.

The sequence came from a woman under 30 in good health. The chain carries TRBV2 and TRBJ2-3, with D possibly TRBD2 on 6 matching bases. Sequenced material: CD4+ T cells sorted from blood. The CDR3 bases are TGTGCCAGCAGTGCGTCGACTAGATCTAAGCACACAGATACGCAGTATTTT. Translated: CASSASTRSKHTDTQYF.